Below, 11 T cell receptor beta chains from the same sample are listed, as sequenced in a study of CD8 T cells in ankylosing spondylitis. What these receptors recognize is not known. Findings and limits, study-wide: There was a TCR beta motif, made of fewer than 10 highly homologous variants, that appeared characteristic of ankylosing spondylitis blood.

Each CDR3 protein is one row after TCRdb ran MiXCR on the 5' RACE reads. The sample has about 700,000 distinct CDR3 sequences, around 20% seen once. Sequenced: blood, either unsorted or a sorted T cell fraction (not recorded which). The receptors derive from a male donor with ankylosing spondylitis.

CDR3 in DNA: TGTGCCAGTAGTGCTTGGGTCCAGGACGGCAATCAGCCCCAGCATTTT. The encoded protein is CASSAWVQDGNQPQHF. V and J are TRBV19 and TRBJ1-5; D remains unclear. The CDR3 sequence is 16 residues long. CDR1 and CDR2 (germline): LNHDA, SQIVND (reference sequence). The V gene lost 5 bases and the J gene lost 2 bases, with 16 bases spanning the gap. Looking up the rest from reference TRBV19 and TRBJ1-5 gives the full variable domain: DGGITQSPKYLFRKEGQNVTLSCEQNLNHDAMYWYRQDPGQGLRLIYYSQIVNDFQKGDIAEGYSVSREKKESFPLTVTSAQKNPTAFYLCASSAWVQDGNQPQHFGDGTRLSIL.

This clonotype was detected many times. The V gene is TRBV12-3 or TRBV12-4, the J gene TRBJ1-2; the match to TRBD1 covers 7 bases. This CDR3 comprises 14 residues. V lost 3 bases and J lost 7; bases outside the gene matches: 8. This CDR3 reads CASSFGGGAGGYTF. The CDR3, as DNA: TGTGCCAGCAGTTTTGGAGGGGGCGCAGGTGGCTACACCTTC.

The rearrangement uses TRBV29-1 and TRBJ1-4; TRBD1 is a possible D gene (5 bases). The CDR3 extends over 16 amino acids. The V end was cut by 0 bases, the J end by 0 bases, with 11 bases between. From germline, CDR1 is SQVTM and CDR2 ANQGSEA. CDR3 region: CSVEDGDGATNEKLFF. The CDR3 DNA sequence: TGCAGCGTTGAAGATGGGGACGGAGCAACTAATGAAAAACTGTTTTTT.

Only a few counts were recorded for this clonotype. The chain couples TRBV4-3 to TRBJ2-5, with D maybe TRBD2 (5 bases). CDR3 length equals 15 residues. The V gene lost 0 bases and the J gene lost 7 bases, with 15 bases spanning the gap. Germline-derived CDR1 and CDR2 are LGHNA and YSLEER. Here the CDR3 DNA reads TGCGCCAGCAGCCAAGAGCGGGCTGGCGTAGGGACCCAGTACTTC. As protein: CASSQERAGVGTQYF.

This chain uses TRBV29-1 with TRBJ2-2; the D gene is possibly TRBD2 (6 bases). The V end lost 4 bases, the J end lost 4 bases, and 10 bases lay between the germline ends. Germline V gene data show CDR1 as SQVTM and CDR2 as ANQGSEA. The CDR3 length is 13 residues. In nucleotides, the CDR3 is TGCAGCGTTGGGACTATGGGCACCGGGGAGCTGTTTTTT. This translates into CSVGTMGTGELFF.

J is TRBJ2-5 and V is TRBV4-1, with TRBD2 as a possible D gene (5 bases). Germline assignment: CDR1 MGHRA and CDR2 YSYEKL. Trimming cost V 4 bases and J 4 bases, with 13 bases left between them. There are 14 residues in the CDR3. In DNA form, the CDR3 reads TGCGCCAGCAGCCCCGGCCCTGGGAGAGAGACCCAGTACTTC. Translating it yields CASSPGPGRETQYF.

J is TRBJ2-1 and V is TRBV20-1; 7 bases agree with TRBD2. Germline-derived CDR1 and CDR2 are DFQATT and SNEGSKA (reference sequence). The CDR3 runs to 18 residues. Unmatched junction bases numbered 16, after V lost 5 bases and J lost 0 bases. The CDR3 DNA follows: TGCAGTGCTTACCCCCGGGACTACCCATGGAGCTCCTACAATGAGCAGTTCTTC. Translating it yields CSAYPRDYPWSSYNEQFF.

This clonotype was found a few times. The chain combines TRBV12-3 or TRBV12-4 with TRBJ1-5, with 7 nucleotides matching TRBD1. There are 14 residues in the CDR3. The trim removed 6 bases at V and 3 bases at J, leaving 5 bases unmatched. The CDR3 region is CASRRTGNNQPQHF. CDR3 in DNA: TGTGCCAGCAGACGGACAGGCAACAATCAGCCCCAGCATTTT.

The rearrangement uses TRBV4-1 and TRBJ2-1; no definite D call. With 0 bases removed from V and 4 bases from J, the gap between germline ends came to 13 bases. CDR3 size: 16 residues. Per germline, CDR1 MGHRA and CDR2 YSYEKL. CDR3 residues: CASSQDDRTDYNEQFF. CDR3 nucleotides: TGCGCCAGCAGCCAAGATGATAGGACGGATTACAATGAGCAGTTCTTC.

In DNA form, the CDR3 reads TGTGCCAGCAGCGTAGTCGGAACCAACAATGAGCAGTTCTTC. It translates to CASSVVGTNNEQFF. V is TRBV9 and J is TRBJ2-1; D is unresolved. Trimming left V 0 bases short and J 5 bases short, with 9 bases between. The CDR3 extends over 14 amino acids. CDR1 and CDR2 (germline): SGDLS, YYNGEE.

This clonotype has a handful of counts. J is TRBJ1-4 and V is TRBV28, with a weak D call TRBD1 (6 bases). The V end was cut by 1 base, the J end by 10 bases, with 13 bases between. CDR3 length equals 14 residues. Looked up from germline, CDR1 is MDHEN and CDR2 is SYDVKM. DNA for the CDR3: TGTGCCAGCAGTTTATTTGGGGGGCGCGGAAAACTGTTTTTT. Translation gives CASSLFGGRGKLFF.